What follows is one T cell receptor (beta chain) and its context. These data originate in a study of blood T cells in healthy people across ages. Together with a sample-barcoded 5' primer, a J-beta primer mix was included in a second PCR lasting about 7 to 12 cycles. Carrying 12 random nucleotides, a template-switch adaptor labeled each individual cDNA molecule. TCRdb ran MiXCR on the 5' RACE reads and lists one entry per CDR3 protein. Among about 1.1 million distinct CDR3 sequences listed, 35% to 45% were seen once. Germline CDR1 MNHEY, CDR2 SVGAGI. The ends were cut back, 4 bases at V and 0 bases at J, with 12 bases in the middle. The CDR3 is 16 residues long.

This clonotype originated in a man aged 18 to 29 in good health. J is TRBJ2-2 and V is TRBV6-5; D is unclear. Sequencing was carried out using blood. The CDR3 reads CASSSSEPSNTGELFF. The CDR3 bases are TGTGCCAGCAGTTCAAGCGAACCTTCGAACACCGGGGAGCTGTTTTTT.